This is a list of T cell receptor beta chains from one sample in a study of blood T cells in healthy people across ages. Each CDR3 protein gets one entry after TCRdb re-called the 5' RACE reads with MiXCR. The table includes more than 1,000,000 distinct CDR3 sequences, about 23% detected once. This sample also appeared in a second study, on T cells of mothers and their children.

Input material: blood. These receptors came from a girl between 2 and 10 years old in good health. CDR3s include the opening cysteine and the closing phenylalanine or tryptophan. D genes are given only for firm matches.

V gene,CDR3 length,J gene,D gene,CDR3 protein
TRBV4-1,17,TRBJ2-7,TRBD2,CASSQDILAGPTYEQYF
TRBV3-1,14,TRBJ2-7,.,CASSHDTGSYEQYF
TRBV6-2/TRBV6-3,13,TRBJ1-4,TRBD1,CASSYRDSEKLFF
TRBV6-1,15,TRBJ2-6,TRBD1,CASSEGQGGANVLTF
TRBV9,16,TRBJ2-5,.,CASSLAGEELEETQYF
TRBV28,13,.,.,CASSWGIGNEQFF
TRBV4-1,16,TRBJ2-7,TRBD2,CASSPIQGLVELEQYF
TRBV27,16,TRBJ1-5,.,CASSPRGGASNQPQHF
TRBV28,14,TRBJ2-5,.,CASSRRQLQETQYF
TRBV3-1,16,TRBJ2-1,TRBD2,CASSQRPGLADNEQFF
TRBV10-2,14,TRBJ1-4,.,CASSEDRNNEKLFF
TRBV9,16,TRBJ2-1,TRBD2,CASSSTLAGLANEQFF
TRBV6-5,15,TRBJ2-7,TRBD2,CASSYSAGGTYEQYF
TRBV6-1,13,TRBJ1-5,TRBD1,CASSGQVSQPQHF
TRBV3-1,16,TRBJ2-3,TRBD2,CASSQDLSGVTDTQYF
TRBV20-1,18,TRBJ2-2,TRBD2,CSARDRGLAGADTRELFF
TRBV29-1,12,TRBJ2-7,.,CSVVEANYEQYF
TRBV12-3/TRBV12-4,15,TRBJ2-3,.,CASVGTGERGDTQYF
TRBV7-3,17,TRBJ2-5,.,CASSLNIPGSLVETQYF
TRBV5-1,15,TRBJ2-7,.,CASSRGPSPGIEQYF
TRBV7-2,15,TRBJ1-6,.,CASSLERGGSSPLHF
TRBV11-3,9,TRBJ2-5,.,CAIGETQYF
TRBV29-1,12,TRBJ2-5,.,CSGLLGSETQYF
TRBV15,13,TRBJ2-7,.,CATSTDRRDEQYF
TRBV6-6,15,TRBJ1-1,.,CASTIIDDQYTEAFF
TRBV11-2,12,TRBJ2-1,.,CASRPPVDGQFF
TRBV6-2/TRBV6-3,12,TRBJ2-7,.,CASSTMDSQQYF
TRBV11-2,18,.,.,CASSLTMVRGFNHYEQYF
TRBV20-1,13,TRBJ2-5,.,CSATSYYQETQYF
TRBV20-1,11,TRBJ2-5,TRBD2,CSAPSGETQYF
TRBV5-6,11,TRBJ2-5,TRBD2,CASSGEGEEFF
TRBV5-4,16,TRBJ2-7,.,CASSLDPGSVVYEQYF
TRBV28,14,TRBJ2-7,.,CASSPPAQTYEQYF
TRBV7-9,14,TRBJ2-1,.,CASRRTDTYNEQFF
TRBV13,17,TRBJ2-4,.,CASSLLGPSRAKNIQYF
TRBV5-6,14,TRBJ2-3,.,CARSLQGETDTQYF
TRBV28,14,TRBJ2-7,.,CASSGQILSYEQYF
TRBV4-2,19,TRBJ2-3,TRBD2,CASSQIGRLAGGPGDTQYF
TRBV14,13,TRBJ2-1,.,CASSPGTDNEQFF
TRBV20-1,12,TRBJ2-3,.,CSASFPSDTQYF
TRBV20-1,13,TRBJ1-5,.,CSASGGGRQPQHF
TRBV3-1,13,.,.,CASSESEMGEQYF
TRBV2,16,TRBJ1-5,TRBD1,CASRRDREWSNQPQHF
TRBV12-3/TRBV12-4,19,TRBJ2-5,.,CASSLNTGKQWGGQETQYF
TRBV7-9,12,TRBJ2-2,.,CAPGGSGGELFF
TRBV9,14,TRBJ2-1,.,CASSLRGGVSEQFF
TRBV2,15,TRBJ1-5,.,CASSEKTGRNQPQHF
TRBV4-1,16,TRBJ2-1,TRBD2,CASSRTSGRTFGEQFF
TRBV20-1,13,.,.,CSASSERRETQYF
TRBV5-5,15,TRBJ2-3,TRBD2,CASSFSSGRRDTQYF
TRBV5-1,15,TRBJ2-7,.,CASSLGLDTSYEQYF
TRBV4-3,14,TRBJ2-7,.,CASSHDSGENEQYF
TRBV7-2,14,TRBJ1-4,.,CASSLRTNNEKLFF
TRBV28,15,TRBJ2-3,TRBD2,CASSTTSGPTDTQYF
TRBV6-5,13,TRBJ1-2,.,CASSYSGGVSYTF
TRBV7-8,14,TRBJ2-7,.,CASSLGTTSYEQYF
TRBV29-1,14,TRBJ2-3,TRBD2,CSVAPSGTADTQYF
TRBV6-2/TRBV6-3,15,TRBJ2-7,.,CASTTSPGAGYEQYF
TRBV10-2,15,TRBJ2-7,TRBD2,CASSEFGSGAYEQYF